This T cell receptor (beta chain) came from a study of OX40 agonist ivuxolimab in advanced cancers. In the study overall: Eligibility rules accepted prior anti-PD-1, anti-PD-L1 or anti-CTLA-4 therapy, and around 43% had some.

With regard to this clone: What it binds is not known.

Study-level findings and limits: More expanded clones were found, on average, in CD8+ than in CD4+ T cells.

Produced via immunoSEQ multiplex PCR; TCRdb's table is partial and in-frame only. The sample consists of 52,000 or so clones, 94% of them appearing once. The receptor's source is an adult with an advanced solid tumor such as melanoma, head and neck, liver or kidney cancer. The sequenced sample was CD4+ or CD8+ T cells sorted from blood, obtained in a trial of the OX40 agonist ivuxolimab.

CDR3 protein: CASSIGPNVEQYF. CDR3 bases: TGTGCCAGTAGTATCGGGCCGAATGTGGAGCAGTACTTC. The J gene is TRBJ2-7, the V gene TRBV19; D gene uncertain. The CDR3 consists of 13 residues. Deletions cut 3 bases from V and 7 bases from J, with 13 bases between. Germline CDR1 and CDR2: LNHDA and SQIVND (reference sequence). Full variable domain (outside the CDR3, taken from reference TRBV19 and TRBJ2-7): DGGITQSPKYLFRKEGQNVTLSCEQNLNHDAMYWYRQDPGQGLRLIYYSQIVNDFQKGDIAEGYSVSREKKESFPLTVTSAQKNPTAFYLCASSIGPNVEQYFGPGTRLTVT.